This TCR beta chain was documented in a study of CD8 T cells in Susac syndrome. Study findings and constraints: As the study acknowledged, the number of individuals in its TCR sequencing and HLA analysis was relatively small.

This CDR3 has 15 amino acids. Germline V gene lookup returns CDR1 SSHAT and CDR2 FNYEAQ (reference sequence). Comments on this clonotype: Antigen specificity is unknown. Sequence at one end of the junction differs from germline and may be a read error.

Random hexamers were used to reverse transcribe an amount of roughly 0.45 to 1 ug RNA. Amplification of the TCR beta CDR3 was carried out by immunoSEQ multiplex PCR, which spanned a total of 54 Vbeta and 13 Jbeta segments. TCRdb itself ran the immunoSEQ multiplex PCR reads through MiXCR, one entry per CDR3 protein. The sample includes more than 65,000 distinct CDR3 sequences, 95% of them seen just once. Controls were healthy donors (matched for age and sex). This receptor was identified in a human donor in good health. The sequenced sample was CD8+ T cells from PBMCs. This chain joins TRBV7-7 and TRBJ2-5; 10 bases match TRBD2. The CDR3 region is CASSSIAGGQETQYF. The DNA for the CDR3 is TGTGCTAGCAGCTCAATAGCGGGAGGACAAGAGACCCAGTACTTC. Drawing the rest from reference TRBV7-7 and TRBJ2-5, the complete variable domain is GAGVSQSPRYKVTKRGQDVTLRCDPISSHATLYWYQQALGQGPEFLTYFNYEAQPDKSGLPSDRFSAERPEGSISTLTIQRTEQRDSAMYRCASSSIAGGQETQYFGPGTRLLVL.